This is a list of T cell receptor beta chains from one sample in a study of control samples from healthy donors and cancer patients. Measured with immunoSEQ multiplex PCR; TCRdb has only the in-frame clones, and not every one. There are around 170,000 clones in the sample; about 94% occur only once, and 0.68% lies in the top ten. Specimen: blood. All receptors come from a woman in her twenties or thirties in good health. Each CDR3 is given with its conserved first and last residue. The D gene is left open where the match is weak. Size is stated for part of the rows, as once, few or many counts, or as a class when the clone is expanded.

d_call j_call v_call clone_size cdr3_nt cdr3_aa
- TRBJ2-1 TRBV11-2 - TGTGCCAGCAGCTTAGCTGGACCAGCTCCTCCGTTCTTC CASSLAGPAPPFF
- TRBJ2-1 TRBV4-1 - TGCGCCAGCAGCCCGACTGGTGGGTCCTACAATGAGCAGTTCTTC CASSPTGGSYNEQFF
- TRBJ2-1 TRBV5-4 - TGTGCCAGCAGCTTGTCGAGCGGAATATACAATGAGCAGTTCTTC CASSLSSGIYNEQFF
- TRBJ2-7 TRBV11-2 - TGTGCCAGCAGCTTAGATCCCACCCCAACCTACGAGCAGTACTTC CASSLDPTPTYEQYF
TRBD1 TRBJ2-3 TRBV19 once TGTGCCAGTAGTATGCTCGACAGGGGTAGCACAGATACGCAGTATTTT CASSMLDRGSTDTQYF
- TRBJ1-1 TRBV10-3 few TGTGCCATCAGCTACGACCAGGGTGGAACTGAAGCTTTCTTT CAISYDQGGTEAFF
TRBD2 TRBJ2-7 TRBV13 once TGTGCCAGCAGCTTAGCCCTAGCGGGGTTCTCCTACGAGCAGTACTTC CASSLALAGFSYEQYF
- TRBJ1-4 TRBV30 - TGTGCCTGTCCGGGTAATGAAAAACTGTTTTTT CACPGNEKLFF
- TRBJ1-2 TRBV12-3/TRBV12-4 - TGTGCCAGCAGTTCGGGGGGGCCTGGCTACACCTTC CASSSGGPGYTF
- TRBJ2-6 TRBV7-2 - TGTGCCAGCAGCCCGGCGACTGGGGCCAACGTCCTGACTTTC CASSPATGANVLTF
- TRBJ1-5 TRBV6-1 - TGTGCCAGCAGTGAGGGACCTGGGCAGCCCCAGCATTTT CASSEGPGQPQHF
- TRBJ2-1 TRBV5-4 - TGTGCCAGCAGCCGTAGGGCCAACCCCACTGAGCAGTTCTTC CASSRRANPTEQFF
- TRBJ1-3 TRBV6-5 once TGTGCCAGCAGCTCAGACGAGGGACCAGGAAACACCATATATTTT CASSSDEGPGNTIYF
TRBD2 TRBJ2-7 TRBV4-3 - TGCGCCAGCAGCCCCTATTCGACGGGAGGAAGCTACGAGCAGTACTTC CASSPYSTGGSYEQYF
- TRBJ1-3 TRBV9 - TGTGCCAGCAGCTTACACGGCCAGGGGTCAGGAAACACCATATATTTT CASSLHGQGSGNTIYF
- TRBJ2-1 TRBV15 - TGTGCCACCAGTAGGACTAACCACTACAATGAGCAGTTCTTC CATSRTNHYNEQFF
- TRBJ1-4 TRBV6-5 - TGTGCCAGCAGTTACTCCTGGGCCTCAGGGACCCAGAAACTGTTTTTT CASSYSWASGTQKLFF
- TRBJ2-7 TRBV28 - TGTGCCAGTTACGGACAAGGGGAATACGAGCAGTACTTC CASYGQGEYEQYF
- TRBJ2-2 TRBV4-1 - TGCGCCAGCAGCCAAGATCCTCGACTAGTGAATGGCGGGGAGCTGTTTTTT CASSQDPRLVNGGELFF
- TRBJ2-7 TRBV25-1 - TGTGCCAGCAGTGAAGGGCAGGGGCCAGACGAGCAGTACTTC CASSEGQGPDEQYF
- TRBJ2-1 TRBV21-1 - TGTGCCAGCAGCACCCTAAAGGGTCCGCTAGCGGGAGACAATGAGCAGTTCTTC CASSTLKGPLAGDNEQFF
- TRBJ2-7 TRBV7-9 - TGTGCCAGCAGCTTAAGATCAGCGACCCACCCCAGGTACTACGAGCAGTACTTC CASSLRSATHPRYYEQYF